These 18 T cell receptor beta chains came from one sample sequenced in a study of spatial heterogeneity in lung cancer. Time point reported: sample taken at primary tumor resection. Unsorted samples of tumor, nontumor lung or frozen PBMC had their whole RNA sequenced. MiXCR was run by TCRdb on the 5' RACE reads, yielding one entry per CDR3 protein. In the table there are approximately 40,000 distinct CDR3 sequences, approximately 7.5% of which are singletons. Sample: PBMCs, taken at surgery. The receptor set was obtained from a male donor with early-stage non-small cell lung cancer.

This clonotype was found many times. The rearrangement links TRBV29-1 to TRBJ2-4; the match to TRBD1 covers 8 bases. J lost 5 bases, V lost 7 bases, and 7 bases had no gene match. Germline CDR1 is SQVTM and CDR2 is ANQGSEA. The CDR3 length is 13 residues. The CDR3 loop is CSAWTGSQNIQYF. The CDR3 DNA reads as TGCAGCGCTTGGACAGGGAGCCAAAACATTCAGTACTTC.

The rearrangement uses TRBV6-5 and TRBJ1-4, with D perhaps matching TRBD1 (5 bases). The germline gives CDR1 MNHEY, CDR2 SVGAGI. The CDR3 has 13 amino acids. Trimming removed 2 bases at V and 8 bases at J, with 9 bases between. The CDR3 DNA is TGTGCCAGCAGTTACGTGGGGGGGGAAAAACTGTTTTTT. It encodes CASSYVGGEKLFF.

This clonotype was observed many times. V and J are TRBV28 and TRBJ2-7; TRBD1 aligns across 8 bases. Germline V gene data show CDR1 as MDHEN and CDR2 as SYDVKM. This CDR3 has 15 amino acids. V shed 6 bases, J shed 9 bases, and the junction held 16 bases outside the gene matches. In DNA form, the CDR3 reads TGTGCCAGCAGCCCTTCCACCGGGACAGGAACTCTGCAGTACTTC. The encoded protein is CASSPSTGTGTLQYF.

This chain joins TRBV28 and TRBJ2-3, with 10 bases identical to TRBD2. This CDR3 spans 15 amino acids. Germline trimming cut 4 bases from V and 5 bases from J; bases unmatched to any gene: 6. Germline V CDR1 and CDR2: MDHEN, SYDVKM. CDR3 sequence reads: CASSSSAGGQDTQYF. CDR3 coding DNA: TGTGCCAGCAGTTCTTCAGCGGGAGGGCAAGATACGCAGTATTTT. The full variable domain, rest sourced from reference TRBV28 and TRBJ2-3, is DVKVTQSSRYLVKRTGEKVFLECVQDMDHENMFWYRQDPGLGLRLIYFSYDVKMKEKGDIPEGYSVSREKKERFSLILESASTNQTSMYLCASSSSAGGQDTQYFGPGTRLTVL.

This clonotype has just a few counts. This chain joins TRBV5-4 and TRBJ2-2; weak D call: TRBD2 (5 bases). CDR3 length: 15 amino acids. Germline V lookup: CDR1 SGHNT, CDR2 YYREEE (reference sequence). Trimming shortened V by 2 bases and J by 5 bases, and 13 bases separated the two germline ends. CDR3 residues: CASSLDQSGTGELFF. In nucleotides, the CDR3 is TGTGCCAGCAGCTTAGACCAGTCGGGAACCGGGGAGCTGTTTTTT. The full variable domain, completed using reference TRBV5-4 and TRBJ2-2, is ETGVTQSPTHLIKTRGQQVTLRCSSQSGHNTVSWYQQALGQGPQFIFQYYREEENGRGNFPPRFSGLQFPNYSSELNVNALELDDSALYLCASSLDQSGTGELFFGEGSRLTVL.

Many counts were recorded for this clonotype. The chain links TRBV5-1 to TRBJ1-3; possibly TRBD1 for D (5 bases). Trimming took 0 bases from V and 0 from J, leaving 10 bases between them. CDR1 and CDR2 (germline): SGHRS, YFSETQ. The CDR3 is 16 amino acids. The CDR3 reads CASSLEGRNSGNTIYF. CDR3 DNA: TGCGCCAGCAGCTTGGAGGGGAGGAACTCTGGAAACACCATATATTTT.

This clonotype was seen more than once but under ten times. V usage is TRBV11-3 and J usage is TRBJ2-2; the D is unclear. Trimming took off 1 base at V and 0 bases at J, with 6 bases between the two ends. The CDR3 has 15 amino acids. Germline CDR1 and CDR2: SGHNT and YENEEA. The DNA of the CDR3 is TGTGCCAGCAGCTTAGGGAACGCGAACACCGGGGAGCTGTTTTTT. It translates to CASSLGNANTGELFF. Complete variable domain (other parts from reference TRBV11-3 and TRBJ2-2): EAGVVQSPRYKIIEKKQPVAFWCNPISGHNTLYWYLQNLGQGPELLIRYENEEAVDDSQLPKDRFSAERLKGVDSTLKIQPAELGDSAVYLCASSLGNANTGELFFGEGSRLTVL.

The table lists this clonotype with many counts. The chain joins TRBV7-2 to TRBJ2-2, with D unclear. The length of the CDR3 is 16 residues. The V end was cut by 1 base, the J end by 2 bases, with 11 bases between. Germline lookup yields CDR1 SGHTA and CDR2 FQGNSA. CDR3 bases: TGTGCCAGCAGCTTAGTAGTAGGGCGAAACACCGGGGAGCTGTTTTTT. Translation gives CASSLVVGRNTGELFF.

This clonotype has at least ten counts. For the CDR3, the DNA is TGTGCCAGCAGTCCACCTTCTACTGGGGCCAACGTCCTGACTTTC. Translated: CASSPPSTGANVLTF. The rearrangement joins TRBV7-8 to TRBJ2-6; D unclear. The V gene lost 6 bases and the J gene lost 2 bases, with 11 bases spanning the gap. Germline assignment: CDR1 SGHVS and CDR2 FQNEAQ. This CDR3 has 15 amino acids.

The chain recombines TRBV3-1 with TRBJ1-2; maybe TRBD1 (6 bases). V dropped 1 base and J dropped 8 bases, with 20 bases sitting between them. This CDR3 has 16 amino acids. CDR1 LGHDT and CDR2 YNNKEL come from the germline V gene (reference sequence). The CDR3 nucleotides read TGTGCCAGCAGCCAAGGACCAGGGACACCCAAATTCGGCTACACCTTC. It codes for CASSQGPGTPKFGYTF.

This clonotype has a handful of counts. J is TRBJ2-3 and V is TRBV14, with D tentatively TRBD1 or TRBD2 (6 bases each). V gave up 0 bases and J gave up 2 bases, with 18 bases separating them. The germline CDR1 and CDR2 sequences are SGHDN and FVKESK. There are 18 residues in the CDR3. CDR3 amino acids: CASSQDRGTHRATDTQYF. The CDR3 nucleotides read TGTGCCAGCAGCCAAGATAGGGGGACTCACCGCGCCACAGATACGCAGTATTTT.

V and J are TRBV6-1 and TRBJ2-1, with 12 bases lining up with TRBD1. CDR1 is MNHNS, CDR2 SASEGT, per germline. The CDR3 is 14 residues long. J was trimmed by 9 bases and V by 8 bases; bases with no gene match: 8. CDR3 protein: CASARGTGGVEQFF. CDR3 sequence (DNA): TGTGCCAGCGCCCGCGGGACAGGGGGCGTTGAGCAGTTCTTC.

Ten or more counts support this clonotype. The genes are TRBV9 and TRBJ2-2, with 7 bases aligning to TRBD2. The CDR3 has 17 residues. CDR1 and CDR2 (germline): SGDLS, YYNGEE. V shed 0 bases and J 1 base; nucleotides not matched to a gene: 6. CDR3 region: CASSVEWGLQNTGELFF. The CDR3 DNA reads TGTGCCAGCAGCGTAGAATGGGGACTACAGAACACCGGGGAGCTGTTTTTT.

This chain joins TRBV5-1 and TRBJ2-1; 7 positions match TRBD2. J gave up 5 bases and V 5 bases, and 7 bases lay outside the gene matches. The CDR3 sequence is 14 residues long. Germline V gene data show CDR1 as SGHRS and CDR2 as YFSETQ. CDR3 in amino acids: CASSRLAEHNEQFF. CDR3 DNA: TGCGCCAGCAGTCGGCTAGCGGAGCACAATGAGCAGTTCTTC.

The table lists this clonotype with a few counts. The V and J genes are TRBV12-3 or TRBV12-4 and TRBJ1-2; D gene unclear. V was trimmed by 1 base and J by 6 bases, leaving 9 bases between them. The CDR3 is 13 amino acids. DNA of the CDR3: TGTGCCAGCAGTTTAGAAGTAGGGCATGGCTACACCTTC. This translates into CASSLEVGHGYTF.

This clonotype was observed at least ten times. This chain joins TRBV12-3 or TRBV12-4 and TRBJ2-2; the D gene is possibly TRBD2 (5 bases). V lost 2 bases and J 7 bases, leaving 11 bases between the germline ends. There are 14 residues in the CDR3. CDR3 sequence: CASSLSQAGGELFF. The CDR3 DNA reads TGTGCCAGCAGTTTAAGTCAGGCGGGCGGGGAGCTGTTTTTT.

This clonotype came up many times. CDR3 bases: TGCGCCAGCAGCCAAGATTCGAGGGCTGATGGCTACACCTTC. Translation gives CASSQDSRADGYTF. The rearrangement joins TRBV4-3 to TRBJ1-2, with D uncertain. The CDR3 contains 14 residues. In germline, CDR1 is LGHNA, CDR2 YSLEER. V shed 0 bases and J shed 6 bases, with 11 bases lying between them.

The V gene is TRBV18, the J gene TRBJ1-1, with no clear D. Per germline, CDR1 KGHSH and CDR2 LQKENI. V was cut by 3 bases and J by 4 bases, with 18 bases left in between. CDR3 length: 16 residues. The CDR3 bases are TGTGCCAGCTCACCCACTTTGGTTAGCGGACCCACTGAAGCTTTCTTT. This sequence encodes CASSPTLVSGPTEAFF.